This TCR beta chain was captured in a study of blood T cell repertoires in COVID-19. Here immunoSEQ multiplex PCR was the method, and the copy in TCRdb shows in-frame clones only, minus some. In the table there are a few hundred thousand clones, 82% of which are singletons. CDR1 is MNHEY and CDR2 is SMNVEV in the germline V gene (reference sequence). V dropped 8 bases and J dropped 5 bases, with 15 bases sitting between them. CDR3 length equals 14 residues. The chain links TRBV27 to TRBJ2-2, with D possibly matching TRBD2 (6 bases). The TCR comes from a woman under 30 with acute or convalescent COVID-19. Sample: peripheral blood. The CDR3 loop reads CASAWGVQTGELFF. CDR3 DNA: TGTGCCAGCGCATGGGGGGTTCAGACCGGGGAGCTGTTTTTT.